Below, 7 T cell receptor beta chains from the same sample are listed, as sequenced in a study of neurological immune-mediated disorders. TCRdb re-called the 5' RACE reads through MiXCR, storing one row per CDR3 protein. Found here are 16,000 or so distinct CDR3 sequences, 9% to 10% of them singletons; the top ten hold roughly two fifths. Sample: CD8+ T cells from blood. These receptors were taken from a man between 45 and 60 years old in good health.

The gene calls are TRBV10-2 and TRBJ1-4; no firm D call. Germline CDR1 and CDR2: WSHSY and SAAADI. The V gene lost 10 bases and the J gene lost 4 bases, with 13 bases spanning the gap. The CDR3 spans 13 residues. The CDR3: CATLGGFNEKLFF. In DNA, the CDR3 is TGCGCCACCTTAGGCGGTTTTAATGAAAAACTGTTTTTT.

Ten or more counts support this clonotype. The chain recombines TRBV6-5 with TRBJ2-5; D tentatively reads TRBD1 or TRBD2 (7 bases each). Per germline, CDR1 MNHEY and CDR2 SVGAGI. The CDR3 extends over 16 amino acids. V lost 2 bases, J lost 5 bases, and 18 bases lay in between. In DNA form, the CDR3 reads TGTGCCAGCAGTTACATCCAGGGGGGGAGTCTGGAGACCCAGTACTTC. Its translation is CASSYIQGGSLETQYF.

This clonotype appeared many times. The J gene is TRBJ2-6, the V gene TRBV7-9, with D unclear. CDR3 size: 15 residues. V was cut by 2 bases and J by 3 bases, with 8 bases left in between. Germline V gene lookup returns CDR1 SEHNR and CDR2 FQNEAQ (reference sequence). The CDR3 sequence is CASSLLRVGANVLTF. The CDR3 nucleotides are TGTGCCAGCAGCTTATTAAGGGTTGGGGCCAACGTCCTGACTTTC.

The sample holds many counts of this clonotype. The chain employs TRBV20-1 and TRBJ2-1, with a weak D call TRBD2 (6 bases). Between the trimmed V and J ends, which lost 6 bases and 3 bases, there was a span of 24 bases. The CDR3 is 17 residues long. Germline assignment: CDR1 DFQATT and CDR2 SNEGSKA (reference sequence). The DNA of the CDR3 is TGCAGTGCCATTGCCTTATATAGGACTACGAACTACAATGAGCAGTTCTTC. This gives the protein CSAIALYRTTNYNEQFF.

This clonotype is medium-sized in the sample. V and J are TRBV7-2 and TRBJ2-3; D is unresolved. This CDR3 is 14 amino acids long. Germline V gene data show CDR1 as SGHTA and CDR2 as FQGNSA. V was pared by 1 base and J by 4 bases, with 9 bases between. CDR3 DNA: TGTGCCAGCAGCTTAGTCGGGTCCGCAGATACGCAGTATTTT. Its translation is CASSLVGSADTQYF.

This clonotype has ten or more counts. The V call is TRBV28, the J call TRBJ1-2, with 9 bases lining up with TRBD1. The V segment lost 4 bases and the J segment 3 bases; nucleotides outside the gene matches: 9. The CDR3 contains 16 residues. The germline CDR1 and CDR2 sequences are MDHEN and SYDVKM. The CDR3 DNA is TGTGCCAGCAGTTCCGGACAGGGGTCCCCTTACTATGGCTACACCTTC. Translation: CASSSGQGSPYYGYTF.

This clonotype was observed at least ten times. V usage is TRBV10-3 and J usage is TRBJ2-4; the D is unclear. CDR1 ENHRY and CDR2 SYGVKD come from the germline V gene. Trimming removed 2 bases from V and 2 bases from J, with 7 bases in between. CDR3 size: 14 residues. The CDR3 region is CAISEEGSKNIQYF. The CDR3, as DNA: TGTGCCATCAGTGAGGAAGGTTCCAAAAACATTCAGTACTTC.